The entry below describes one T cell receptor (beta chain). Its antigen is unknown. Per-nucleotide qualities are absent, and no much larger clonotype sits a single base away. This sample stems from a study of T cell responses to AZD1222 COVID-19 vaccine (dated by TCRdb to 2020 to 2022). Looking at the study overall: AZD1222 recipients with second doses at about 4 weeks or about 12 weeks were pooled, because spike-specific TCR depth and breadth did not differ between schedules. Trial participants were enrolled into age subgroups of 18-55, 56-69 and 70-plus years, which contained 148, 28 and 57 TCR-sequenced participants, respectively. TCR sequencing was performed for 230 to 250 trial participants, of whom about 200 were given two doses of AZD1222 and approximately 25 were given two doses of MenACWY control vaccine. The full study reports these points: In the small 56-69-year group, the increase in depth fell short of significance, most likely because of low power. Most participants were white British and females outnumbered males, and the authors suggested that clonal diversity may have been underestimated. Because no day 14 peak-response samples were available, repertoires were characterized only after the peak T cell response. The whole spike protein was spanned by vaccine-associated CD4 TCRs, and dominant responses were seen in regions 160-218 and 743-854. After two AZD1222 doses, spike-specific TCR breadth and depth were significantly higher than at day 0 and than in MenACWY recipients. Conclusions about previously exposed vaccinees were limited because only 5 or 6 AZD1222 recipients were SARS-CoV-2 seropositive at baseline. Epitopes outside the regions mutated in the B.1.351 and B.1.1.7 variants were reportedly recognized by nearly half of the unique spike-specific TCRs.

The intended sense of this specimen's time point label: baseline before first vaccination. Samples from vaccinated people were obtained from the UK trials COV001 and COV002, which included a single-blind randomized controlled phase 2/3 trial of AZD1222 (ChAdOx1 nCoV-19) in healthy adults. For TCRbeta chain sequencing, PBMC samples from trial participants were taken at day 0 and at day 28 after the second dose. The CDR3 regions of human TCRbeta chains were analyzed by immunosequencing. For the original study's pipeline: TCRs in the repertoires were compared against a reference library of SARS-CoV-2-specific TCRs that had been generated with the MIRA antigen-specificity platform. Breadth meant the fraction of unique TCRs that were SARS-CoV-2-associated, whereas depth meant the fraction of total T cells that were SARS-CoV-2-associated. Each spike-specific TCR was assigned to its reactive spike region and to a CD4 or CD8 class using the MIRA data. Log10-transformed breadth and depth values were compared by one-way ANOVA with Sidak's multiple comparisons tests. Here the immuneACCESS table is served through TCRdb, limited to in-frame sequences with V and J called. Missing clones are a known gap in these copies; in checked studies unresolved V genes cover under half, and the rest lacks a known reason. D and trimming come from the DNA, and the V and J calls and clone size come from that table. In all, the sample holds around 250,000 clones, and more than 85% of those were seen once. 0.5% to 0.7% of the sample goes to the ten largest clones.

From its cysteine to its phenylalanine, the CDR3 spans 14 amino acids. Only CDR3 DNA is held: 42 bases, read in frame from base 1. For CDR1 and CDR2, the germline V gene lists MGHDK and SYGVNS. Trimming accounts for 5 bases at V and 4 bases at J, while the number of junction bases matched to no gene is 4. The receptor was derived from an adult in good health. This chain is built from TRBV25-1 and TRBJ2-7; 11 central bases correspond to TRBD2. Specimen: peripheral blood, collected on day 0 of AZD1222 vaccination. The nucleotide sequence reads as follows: TGTGCCAGCAGTATAGCGGGAGGGGGATACGAGCAGTACTTC. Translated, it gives CASSIAGGGYEQYF.